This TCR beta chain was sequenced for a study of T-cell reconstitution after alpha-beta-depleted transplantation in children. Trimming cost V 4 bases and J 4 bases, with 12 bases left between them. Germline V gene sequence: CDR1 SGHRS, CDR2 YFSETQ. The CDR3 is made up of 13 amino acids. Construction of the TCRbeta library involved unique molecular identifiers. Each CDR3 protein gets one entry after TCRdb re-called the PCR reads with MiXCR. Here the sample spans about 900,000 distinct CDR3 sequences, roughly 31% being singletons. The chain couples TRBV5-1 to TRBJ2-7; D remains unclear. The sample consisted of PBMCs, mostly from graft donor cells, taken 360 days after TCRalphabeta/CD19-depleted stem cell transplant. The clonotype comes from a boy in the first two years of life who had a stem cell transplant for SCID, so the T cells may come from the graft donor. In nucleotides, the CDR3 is TGCGCCAGCAGCGCTGCACCGGATTACGAGCAGTACTTC. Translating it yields CASSAAPDYEQYF.